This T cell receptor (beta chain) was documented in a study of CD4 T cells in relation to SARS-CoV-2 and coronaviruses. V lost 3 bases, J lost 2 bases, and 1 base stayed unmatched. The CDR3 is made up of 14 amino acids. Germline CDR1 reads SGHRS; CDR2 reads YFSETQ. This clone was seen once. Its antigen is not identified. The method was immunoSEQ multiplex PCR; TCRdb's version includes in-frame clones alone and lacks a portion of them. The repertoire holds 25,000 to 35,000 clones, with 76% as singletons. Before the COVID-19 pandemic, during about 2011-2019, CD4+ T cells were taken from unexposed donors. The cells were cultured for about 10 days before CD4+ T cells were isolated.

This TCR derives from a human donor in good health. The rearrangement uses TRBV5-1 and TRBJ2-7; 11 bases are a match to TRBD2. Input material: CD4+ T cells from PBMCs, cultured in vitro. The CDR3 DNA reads TGCGCCAGCAGCTCGGGACTAGCGGCCTACGAGCAGTACTTC. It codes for CASSSGLAAYEQYF. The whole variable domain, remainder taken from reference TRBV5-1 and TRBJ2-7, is KAGVTQTPRYLIKTRGQQVTLSCSPISGHRSVSWYQQTPGQGLQFLFEYFSETQRNKGNFPGRFSGRQFSNSRSEMNVSTLELGDSALYLCASSSGLAAYEQYFGPGTRLTVT.